The 18 T cell receptor beta chains in this list originate from one sample, sequenced in a study of cytomegalovirus exposure and HLA in healthy donors. TCRdb's copy holds only in-frame clones and misses some; the assay was immunoSEQ multiplex PCR. The sample has 200,000 to 250,000 clones, approximately 88% seen once; the top ten hold over 13%. The sample consisted of PBMCs. These receptors originate from a woman aged 25 to 39 in good health and CMV-seropositive.

The chain links TRBV5-4 to TRBJ2-1; 8 bases map to TRBD2. The trim removed 2 bases at V and 4 bases at J, leaving 2 bases unmatched. This CDR3 is 14 amino acids long. Germline V gives CDR1 SGHNT, CDR2 YYREEE (reference sequence). Written as DNA, the CDR3 is TGTGCCAGCAGCTTACAGCGGGAGTACAATGAGCAGTTCTTC. It translates to CASSLQREYNEQFF.

The chain has TRBV7-9 and TRBJ2-7; D unresolved. CDR1 and CDR2 (germline): SEHNR, FQNEAQ (reference sequence). Trimming stripped 4 bases from V and 5 bases from J, with 9 bases between. CDR3 size: 12 residues. The chain's CDR3 is CASSYSGHEQYF. In DNA, the CDR3 is TGTGCCAGCAGCTATTCCGGCCACGAGCAGTACTTC.

CDR3 nucleotides: TGTGCCTGGAGCGTAGGGACTAGCGGAATCCAAGAGACCCAGTACTTC. Translating it yields CAWSVGTSGIQETQYF. The rearrangement uses TRBV30 and TRBJ2-5, with TRBD2 identical over 11 bases. J was trimmed by 1 base and V by 3 bases; bases with no gene match: 7. The CDR3 has 16 residues. Germline CDR1 GTSNPN, CDR2 SVGIG (reference sequence).

The rearrangement joins TRBV9 to TRBJ1-2, with TRBD1 as a possible D gene (5 bases). CDR3 length: 13 amino acids. Germline loops: CDR1 SGDLS, CDR2 YYNGEE. V was pared by 0 bases and J by 2 bases, with 5 bases between. The CDR3 DNA follows: TGTGCCAGCAGCGTAGGACAGAACTATGGCTACACCTTC. Amino acids: CASSVGQNYGYTF.

The chain uses TRBV25-1 and TRBJ1-2, with D unclear. V was pared by 5 bases and J by 1 base, with 5 bases between. This CDR3 comprises 12 residues. Germline CDR1 reads MGHDK; CDR2 reads SYGVNS. CDR3 residues: CASSLLNYGYTF. Written as DNA, the CDR3 is TGTGCCAGCAGTCTCCTTAACTATGGCTACACCTTC.

This clone was seen a few times. This sequence joins TRBV6-1 and TRBJ1-2, with 7 nucleotides matching TRBD1. The CDR3 totals 13 residues. The J segment lost 7 bases and the V segment lost 4 bases, leaving 6 bases of the junction unmatched. Looked up from germline, CDR1 is MNHNS and CDR2 is SASEGT. The CDR3 reads CASSVDREFGYTF. The CDR3 nucleotides read TGTGCCAGCAGTGTCGACAGGGAGTTTGGCTACACCTTC.

The chain combines TRBV9 with TRBJ2-1, with 10 bases matching TRBD1. V dropped 3 bases and J dropped 6; count of bases not matched to a gene: 6. Germline V CDR1 and CDR2: SGDLS, YYNGEE. The CDR3 runs to 15 residues. This CDR3 reads CASSAPGQGSNEQFF. The CDR3 DNA reads TGTGCCAGCAGCGCGCCGGGACAGGGGTCCAATGAGCAGTTCTTC.

The chain joins TRBV4-1 to TRBJ2-5; D tentatively reads TRBD1 or TRBD2 (5 bases each). The V and J ends lost 2 bases and 5 bases respectively, with 9 bases between them. Germline CDR1 and CDR2: MGHRA and YSYEKL. This CDR3 is built from 13 residues. The CDR3 DNA sequence: TGCGCCAGCAGCCAATGGGGGAAGGAGACCCAGTACTTC. It specifies CASSQWGKETQYF.

Of note for this clone: Other DNA variants within this sample encode the same CDR3. The chain uses TRBV5-1 and TRBJ1-2, with D possibly being TRBD1 (6 bases). The CDR3 sequence is 15 residues long. Looked up from germline, CDR1 is SGHRS and CDR2 is YFSETQ. The V and J ends lost 0 bases and 2 bases respectively, with 11 bases between them. DNA for the CDR3: TGCGCCAGCAGCTTGGAAGGGACACGAAACTATGGCTACACCTTC. Protein: CASSLEGTRNYGYTF.

This chain links TRBV27 with TRBJ1-1, with 10 bases fitting TRBD1. The V gene end was trimmed by 5 bases and the J gene end by 5 bases; junction bases not matched to a gene: 5. The germline V gene encodes CDR1 MNHEY and CDR2 SMNVEV (reference sequence). CDR3 size: 14 residues. Here the CDR3 reads CASSRQGAWTEAFF. In nucleotides, the CDR3 is TGTGCCAGCAGTCGACAGGGGGCTTGGACTGAAGCTTTCTTT.

The chain recombines TRBV9 with TRBJ2-6; no firm D call. CDR1 and CDR2 from the germline V gene are SGDLS and YYNGEE. V was trimmed by 0 bases and J by 6 bases, leaving 4 bases between them. The CDR3 loop spans 13 amino acids. The CDR3 DNA follows: TGTGCCAGCAGCGTAGCTCTGGCCAACGTCCTGACTTTC. Translated: CASSVALANVLTF.

This clone appeared once. J is TRBJ2-7 and V is TRBV27, with D tentatively TRBD2 (5 bases). Looked up from germline, CDR1 is MNHEY and CDR2 is SMNVEV (reference sequence). V was clipped by 5 bases and J by 4 bases, with 15 bases between them. The CDR3 runs to 14 residues. For the CDR3, the DNA is TGTGCCAGCAGTCCGACACCGGCGGGTTACGAGCAGTACTTC. Translation: CASSPTPAGYEQYF.

In this sample, this clone turned up once. CDR3 sequence reads: CASSKDRGPQTYEQYF. The DNA for the CDR3 is TGTGCCAGCAGCAAAGACAGGGGGCCCCAAACCTACGAGCAGTACTTC. The V and J genes are TRBV21-1 and TRBJ2-7; TRBD1 was called by the table and not checked on the DNA. TRBV21-1 is a pseudogene. This CDR3 region has 16 residues.

This rearrangement joins TRBV30 to TRBJ2-1; 8 positions agree with TRBD2. Germline V gene sequence: CDR1 GTSNPN, CDR2 SVGIG (reference sequence). This CDR3 has 14 amino acids. J lost 6 bases, V lost 0 bases, and 4 bases had no gene match. CDR3 coding DNA: TGTGCCTGGAGTGTAGGGACTAGAGGCAATGAGCAGTTCTTC. Translating it yields CAWSVGTRGNEQFF. Complete variable domain (other parts from reference TRBV30 and TRBJ2-1): SQTIHQWPATLVQPVGSPLSLECTVEGTSNPNLYWYRQAAGRGLQLLFYSVGIGQISSEVPQNLSASRPQDRQFILSSKKLLLSDSGFYLCAWSVGTRGNEQFFGPGTRLTVL.

In its sample, this clone was seen once. V is TRBV30 and J is TRBJ1-4, with 7 bases that match TRBD1. With V trimmed by 1 base and J by 3 bases, 5 bases remained unmatched. The germline CDR1 and CDR2 sequences are GTSNPN and SVGIG (reference sequence). The length of the CDR3 is 15 residues. The CDR3 DNA reads as TGTGCCTGGAGTGACGGGACAGCTGCTAATGAAAAACTGTTTTTT. Residues: CAWSDGTAANEKLFF.

The chain combines TRBV27 with TRBJ2-2; D might be TRBD2 (6 bases). Trimming cost V 8 bases and J 7 bases, with 17 bases left between them. The length of the CDR3 is 14 residues. CDR1 is MNHEY and CDR2 is SMNVEV in the germline V gene (reference sequence). CDR3 coding DNA: TGTGCCAGCTCTCAGGTGGCGGGGCACGGGGAGCTGTTTTTT. Translated: CASSQVAGHGELFF.

The chain is built from TRBV5-8 and TRBJ2-7; tentative D call: TRBD1 (5 bases). V lost 1 base, J lost 2 bases, and 13 bases lay in between. This CDR3 contains 15 residues. The V gene's germline CDR1 is SGHTS and CDR2 YDEGEE. CDR3 loop: CASSLLRQGTYEQYF. The CDR3 DNA is TGTGCCAGCAGCTTGCTTAGGCAGGGAACCTACGAGCAGTACTTC.

In DNA form, the CDR3 reads TGCGCCAGCAGCCCCGGGACAGAAGGGGAGACCCAGTACTTC. Protein: CASSPGTEGETQYF. The chain uses TRBV5-1 and TRBJ2-5; 7 bases align to TRBD1. Losses at the gene ends were 4 bases for V and 5 bases for J; bases not matched to a gene: 8. Germline CDR1 and CDR2: SGHRS and YFSETQ. This CDR3 region has 14 residues.